This TCR beta chain emerged from a study of T cells in Graves' hyperthyroidism and ophthalmopathy. The CDR3 is made up of 18 amino acids. CDR1 MNHEY and CDR2 SVGEGT come from the germline V gene. V was shortened by 2 bases and J by 0 bases, with 19 bases between the two germline ends. There were TCR beta CDR3 regions amplified from RNA transcripts. Initially, a first-round RT-PCR of the TCR CDR3 employed the HTBI primer set. MiXCR was run by TCRdb on the multiplex PCR reads, yielding one entry per CDR3 protein. The repertoire holds 250,000 to 300,000 distinct CDR3 sequences, with about an eighth as singletons. This clonotype was observed many times.

The chain has TRBV6-2 or TRBV6-3 and TRBJ1-1; D uncertain. This sequence originates from a woman in her 30s with Graves' hyperthyroidism that later progressed to Graves' ophthalmopathy. Sequencing was done on a sample of blood. The CDR3 here is CASSYSTVRPRMNTEAFF. The CDR3 coding sequence is TGTGCCAGCAGTTACAGTACAGTCCGACCAAGGATGAACACTGAAGCTTTCTTT.